These T cell receptor beta chains were read from a single sample in a study of cytomegalovirus exposure and HLA in healthy donors. Only in-frame clones appear in the TCRdb table, and some are missing; sequencing was by immunoSEQ multiplex PCR. Among roughly 120,000 clones listed, 78% were seen once. The sequencing input was PBMCs. The receptors were gathered from a man between 35 and 55 years old in good health and CMV-seronegative. Both conserved end residues are part of each CDR3. A D gene is named only where the DNA matches it firmly. Clone size is stated in some rows and not others, as once, few, many or a class when expanded.

v_gene	d_gene	abundance	j_gene	CDR3aa	CDR3nt
TRBV7-2	TRBD1	.	TRBJ1-1	CASSLRLDRTLEAFF	TGTGCCAGCAGCTTAAGGCTGGACAGGACACTTGAAGCTTTCTTT
TRBV7-3	.	.	TRBJ1-1	CASSYPGDTEAFF	TGTGCCAGCAGCTATCCCGGGGACACTGAAGCTTTCTTT
TRBV28	.	.	TRBJ2-3	CASSLPTGLPQEDTQYF	TGTGCCAGCAGTTTACCCACCGGACTACCCCAGGAAGATACGCAGTATTTT
TRBV11-3	.	.	TRBJ1-2	CASSFGGSNGYTF	TGTGCCAGCAGCTTCGGGGGGTCGAATGGCTACACCTTC
TRBV7-9	.	.	TRBJ2-1	CASSLADSLGNEQFF	TGTGCCAGCAGCTTAGCGGACAGTTTGGGCAATGAGCAGTTCTTC
TRBV4-1	.	.	TRBJ2-7	CASSYRGSYEQYF	TGCGCCAGCAGCTACCGGGGATCCTACGAGCAGTACTTC
TRBV25-1	TRBD1	.	TRBJ2-7	CASSGTGGSVREQYF	TGTGCCAGCAGTGGAACAGGGGGTAGTGTGCGGGAGCAGTACTTC
TRBV18	TRBD2	.	TRBJ2-1	CASSRGGTSGYNEQFF	TGTGCCAGCTCCCGGGGGGGGACTAGCGGATACAATGAGCAGTTCTTC
TRBV7-8	.	.	TRBJ2-7	CASSLVGGAITYEQYF	TGTGCCAGCAGCTTAGTCGGGGGTGCTATTACCTACGAGCAGTACTTC
TRBV5-1	.	.	TRBJ1-2	CASSLRQNYGYTF	TGCGCCAGCAGCTTGAGACAGAACTATGGCTACACCTTC
TRBV7-6	.	few	TRBJ1-2	CASSPETGDGYTF	TGTGCCAGCAGCCCAGAGACAGGAGATGGCTACACCTTC
TRBV14	.	.	TRBJ2-7	CASSPLAGASEQYF	TGTGCCAGCAGCCCCTTGGCAGGCGCCAGCGAGCAGTACTTC
TRBV15	TRBD2	once	TRBJ2-5	CATSRPSGGDQETQYF	TGTGCCACCAGCAGACCTAGCGGGGGCGACCAAGAGACCCAGTACTTC